These T cell receptor beta chains were read from a single sample in a study of blood T cell repertoires in COVID-19. Sequencing was performed with immunoSEQ multiplex PCR; in TCRdb, only in-frame clones are kept and a portion is missing. The top ten hold about an eighth of the sample, which has around 170,000 clones, over 70% seen once. Material for sequencing was PBMCs or T cells enriched from blood (not recorded which). The source of these receptors is a man aged 60 to 75 who had been exposed to COVID-19. The conserved cysteine and the conserved F or W are not part of the CDR3 here. Clone size is shown for a subset of rows, as once, few, many or a class of expanded clone.

CDR3aa,j_gene,v_gene,abundance
ASSQGVAGDSDEQF,TRBJ2-1,TRBV3-1/TRBV3-2,.
AIRERDSNSPLH,TRBJ1-6,TRBV10-3,.
ASSLRSGSYEQY,TRBJ2-7,TRBV27,.
ASSFHEYDEQY,TRBJ2-7,TRBV5-1,.
ASSQDSPGTEAF,TRBJ1-1,TRBV27,.
ASSPKNTGELF,TRBJ2-2,TRBV5-1,.
ASSLVFGREDYGYT,TRBJ1-2,TRBV5-6,once
ASSIAGAQGAYGYT,TRBJ1-2,TRBV19,.
ASSFTGGAVTEAF,TRBJ1-1,TRBV7-2,.
ASSLGRVPYEQY,TRBJ2-7,TRBV7-8,.
ASSLVLGASYGYT,TRBJ1-2,TRBV7-2,.
ASQQGTGGYTQY,TRBJ2-3,TRBV28,.
ASSLESGQVTDTQY,TRBJ2-3,TRBV11-2,.
ASSLGTGRYGYT,TRBJ1-2,TRBV7-9,.
ASSPGGCPDIAEAF,TRBJ1-1,TRBV21-1,once
AWSVISGRAGETQY,TRBJ2-5,TRBV30,.
ASSLVGQGLYEQY,TRBJ2-7,TRBV7-9,.
ASSQAGGGYSSTDTQY,TRBJ2-3,TRBV4-3,.
ASSQDYLTQY,TRBJ2-3,TRBV5-4,.
ASSLGGGGHTTEAF,TRBJ1-1,TRBV7-2,.
ASSSQREEDTQY,TRBJ2-3,TRBV27,few
ASSIQGTNTEAF,TRBJ1-1,TRBV27,.
ASSLEDSSNQPQH,TRBJ1-5,TRBV7-2,.
ASSSGAPNQETQY,TRBJ2-5,TRBV5-4,many
ASSLVAGAIGETQY,TRBJ2-5,TRBV5-1,.
SVDPLEGENTGELF,TRBJ2-2,TRBV29-1,.
ASSLLTTDTQY,TRBJ2-3,TRBV7-2,.
ASSAETSGILTDTQY,TRBJ2-3,TRBV5-1,.
ATRGGEQY,TRBJ2-7,TRBV25-1,.
ASSQESGRTDTQY,TRBJ2-3,TRBV14,few
ASSVGLLAGEEEQY,TRBJ2-7,TRBV9,.
ASSLGAGGISPLH,TRBJ1-6,TRBV27,.